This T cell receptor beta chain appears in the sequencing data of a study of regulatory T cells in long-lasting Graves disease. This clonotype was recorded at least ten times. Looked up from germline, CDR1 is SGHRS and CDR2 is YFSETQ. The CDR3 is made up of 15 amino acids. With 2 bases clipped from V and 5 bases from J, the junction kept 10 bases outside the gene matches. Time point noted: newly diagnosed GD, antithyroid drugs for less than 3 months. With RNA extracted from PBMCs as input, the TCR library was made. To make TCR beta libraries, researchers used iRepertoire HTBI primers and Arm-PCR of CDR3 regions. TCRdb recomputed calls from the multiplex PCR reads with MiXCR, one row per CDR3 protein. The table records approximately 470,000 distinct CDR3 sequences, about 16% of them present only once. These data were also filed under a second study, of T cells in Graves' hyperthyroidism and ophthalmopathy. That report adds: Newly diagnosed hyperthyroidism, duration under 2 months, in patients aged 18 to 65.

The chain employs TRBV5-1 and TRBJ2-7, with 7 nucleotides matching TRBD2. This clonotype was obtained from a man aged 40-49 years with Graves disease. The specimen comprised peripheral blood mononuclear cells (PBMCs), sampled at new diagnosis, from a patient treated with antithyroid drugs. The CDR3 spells CASSFGGGRYDEQYF. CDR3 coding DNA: TGCGCCAGCAGCTTTGGCGGGGGAAGATATGACGAGCAGTACTTC.